This T cell receptor (beta chain) was identified during a study of stem cell transplantation in POMP-related autoinflammatory disease. Measured with immunoSEQ multiplex PCR; TCRdb has only the in-frame clones, and not every one. The table has roughly 6,400 clones, around 83% seen once; the top ten hold about 4.1%. This CDR3 is built from 17 residues. V lost 2 bases and J lost 2; bases outside the gene matches: 8. Germline V gene sequence: CDR1 GTSNPN, CDR2 SVGIG (reference sequence). The chain recombines TRBV30 with TRBJ2-5; 13 bases are shared with TRBD2. The TCR originated in a human donor in good health. The sequencing input was a CXCR5-defined cell subset from PBMCs. CDR3 sequence (DNA): TGTGCCTGGAGTCCACTTAGGACTAGCGGGGGACAAGAGACCCAGTACTTC. It is translated as CAWSPLRTSGGQETQYF. Complete variable domain (other parts from reference TRBV30 and TRBJ2-5): SQTIHQWPATLVQPVGSPLSLECTVEGTSNPNLYWYRQAAGRGLQLLFYSVGIGQISSEVPQNLSASRPQDRQFILSSKKLLLSDSGFYLCAWSPLRTSGGQETQYFGPGTRLLVL.